The subject of this entry is one T cell receptor beta chain. What it recognizes is unknown. The PCR was carried out with 60 Vbeta primers and 13 Jbeta primers. The table came from immunoSEQ multiplex PCR; TCRdb's copy has only in-frame clones and leaves some out. The sample yields 200,000 to 250,000 clones, 60% to 80% seen once. The data were obtained in a study of cytomegalovirus exposure and HLA in healthy donors. Whole-study findings and limits: Relative to the approximately 670-donor mean, N-insertions were reportedly fewer in an Asian-associated ancestry cluster in a later analysis.

The TCR was taken from a male donor in good health and CMV-seronegative. Sequencing input: PBMCs.

The DNA for the CDR3 is TGTGCCAGCAGCCTAAGGGAGGCTCGGGGGGAGACCCAGTACTTC. Translating it yields CASSLREARGETQYF. The chain couples TRBV2 to TRBJ2-5, with a possible D match to TRBD2 (6 bases). Trimming left V 6 bases short and J 5 bases short, with 19 bases between. The CDR3 runs 15 residues. The germline CDR1 and CDR2 sequences are SNHLY and FYNNEI.